The sequence of this T cell receptor beta chain was determined in a study of cytomegalovirus exposure and HLA in healthy donors (dated by TCRdb to about 2017). Concerning the study at large: An earlier analysis of around 600 of the donors reported approximately 290 Gb of sequence data and 117 million unique TCR beta sequences from approximately 180 million T cells. The T cell repertoires of 550 to 850 subjects were profiled by immunosequencing and related to cytomegalovirus serostatus. In addition to the first cohort of 666 subjects, a separate validation cohort of 130 or so different subjects was used. HLA typing included class I and class II loci at four-digit resolution. A handful of DR-DQ haplotypes were handled as single units for association and clustering because linkage in the cohort was strong. Of the roughly 400 genotyped donors, 81% fell in the genetic ancestry cluster associated with self-reported Caucasian donors. A later genetic analysis used genome-wide SNP genotypes for 398 of the 666 donors, treating that subset as a discovery cohort. A later analysis re-analyzed previously published TCR beta repertoires from hundreds of donors and added high-resolution HLA genotyping to study TCR occurrence patterns. An earlier analysis of 587 of the donors used high-throughput TCR beta sequencing to judge whether each TCR beta V gene segment behaved as functional or pseudogenic. All discovery cohort repertoires had been generated using a single sequencing platform. Typing coverage varied by locus: about 620-630 donors for A, B, C, DRB1 and DQB1; about 520 for DQA1; around 610 for DPA1; more than 450 for DPB1. Among some 400 genotyped donors of the cohort, an average of approximately 240,000 unique TCR beta nucleotide sequences was sequenced per donor, of which about 19% were non-productive. High-throughput TCR immunosequencing, statistical association of individual TCRs with disease status, and machine learning were combined to predict cytomegalovirus infection status. Donor age, sex, ethnicity and CMV serostatus were compiled alongside the repertoire data. An early release covering about 600 HLA-typed donors comprised about 320 gigabases of sequencing data and around 86 million unique TCR sequences. Rather than drawing on any new phenotypic data, the later analysis identified candidate immune exposures from TCR beta sequences and the way those sequences occurred across donors. The study was designed to test whether signatures of past pathogen exposure could be identified by cataloging public T cell receptors. The full study reports these points: A later genetic analysis associated a missense DCLRE1C variant with V-gene and J-gene trimming of TCR beta chains, and an independent cohort replicated the association. A further reported finding was that TCR beta sequences accurately predicted the HLA-A and HLA-B alleles for most subjects in the first cohort. While some public TCRs were present in many individuals, most TCR sequences turned up only very rarely across donors. Some IMGT-functional V segments, including TRBV6-2 and TRBV6-3, could not be distinguished by the 87-base-pair reads and were therefore excluded. According to the authors, the approach could potentially be generalized to other disease states and immunological phenotypes. According to a later analysis, most CMV-associated TCR beta chains appeared to be HLA-restricted, and the HLA associations seemed to be driven largely by CMV exposure. Specific HLA alleles were associated with roughly 17,000 TCR beta sequences at a false discovery rate of 0.05 in a later analysis. In a later analysis, several top co-occurrence clusters were reported to appear linked to parvovirus B19, influenza, CMV and Epstein-Barr virus. Correlated functional status among segregating V segments might reflect linkage disequilibrium, but an unknown experimental factor could not be ruled out. Cytomegalovirus status was reported to be diagnosed by the classifier with high specificity and sensitivity in both the original and validation cohorts. The study gave a list of around 170 TCR beta chains associated with cytomegalovirus. Because counts were too low, around 17 rarely observed V segments, including chromosome 9 orphons, were left out of the earlier analysis of approximately 580 of the donors. In an earlier analysis of about 550 of the donors, most TCR beta V segments were observed in productive rearrangements about 90% or about 30% of the time, broadly matching IMGT annotations. Because HLA typing was unavailable for some donors at each locus, only the typed subset was used in association tests. The only immune exposure information available for the cohort was CMV serostatus. In vitro tests confirmed that a few of the cytomegalovirus-associated TCR beta chains recognize cytomegalovirus antigens. A cluster of highly shared sequence variants was judged likely to be a technical artifact of the sequencing pipeline. When HLA alleles, especially DR and DQ, strongly co-occurred, TCR associations were difficult to assign to individual alleles. Compared with the 666-donor mean, donors in an Asian-associated ancestry cluster had fewer N-insertions in productive TCRs, according to a later genetic analysis. Compared with equally common non-associated chains, HLA-associated TCR beta chains in a later analysis were more clonally expanded and had lower generation probabilities. The presence/absence analyses assumed that sequencing depth was roughly uniform across donors, and that assumption may not be true. In this cohort, only TCR beta chains were sequenced, and detectable features were limited by the absence of alpha or paired-chain data. According to a later analysis, TCR association rates differed among HLA loci, with DRB1 alleles showing the most associated TCRs and HLA-C alleles showing the fewest.

There are 16 amino acids in the CDR3, from cysteine to phenylalanine inclusive. CDR3 DNA only is kept here, 48 bases in frame from base 1. V is trimmed back by 4 bases and J by 1 base, and the junction contains 7 bases that no gene match accounts for. Libraries were made using the immunoSEQ multiplex PCR assay. A mixture of 60 forward primers for TCR Vbeta segments and 13 reverse primers for TCR Jbeta segments was used in the multiplex PCR. A multiplex PCR assay on genomic DNA amplified the CDR3 region of rearranged TCR beta genes. The amplified TCR beta libraries were sequenced on the Illumina HiSeq System as 87-base-pair reads. The paper's processing steps were these. Across the roughly 640 repertoires, a later analysis counted about 81 million unique TCR beta chains, about 10 million of which were shared by at least two donors. Raw reads were error-corrected and collapsed into unique sequences with a nearest-neighbor algorithm that merged closely related sequences to remove PCR and sequencing errors. CDR3 sequences were aligned to IMGT reference sequences to assign V, D and J gene segments. Each retained sequence needed at least a six-nucleotide match to both a V gene segment and a J gene segment. Rearrangements were classified as productive when the CDR3 lacked stop codons and remained in frame with V and J, and all other rearrangements were classified as non-productive. Following IMGT convention, CDR3 was defined as the stretch from the second conserved V-encoded cysteine to the conserved J-encoded phenylalanine. In an earlier analysis of 587 of the donors, sequences lacking an unambiguous match to a single V gene segment were excluded. In an earlier analysis of about 590 of the donors, a V segment was called functional when productive rearrangements were above 56.7%, and segregating when the standard deviation between donors exceeded 5%. A statistical classification framework was built to diagnose cytomegalovirus status from the catalog of TCR beta chain sequences. In a later analysis, V and J genes were assigned by comparing TCR nucleotide sequences against IMGT/GENE-DB human TR gene sequences. A later analysis assigned CDR3 sequences and most-parsimonious VDJ recombination scenarios with the TCRdist pipeline. In a later analysis, every TCR beta chain was defined by the combination of its CDR3 amino acid sequence and its V-gene family, and reads without a unique V-gene family were dropped. In a later analysis, 450 to 600 highly shared, low-generation-probability nucleotide sequences were removed to address suspected cross-contamination and a sequencing artifact. For each public chain, a later analysis derived a clonal expansion index from normalized ranks of inferred template counts within each repertoire. In a later analysis, generation probabilities were computed with a VDJ recombination model fitted to out-of-frame rearrangements, and the resulting probabilities were checked against IGoR. Hypergeometric tests were used in a later analysis to score TCR-TCR, TCR-HLA and TCR-CMV co-occurrence, with a repertoire-size bias correction applied to the TCR pairs. False discovery rates were estimated in a later analysis by permuting HLA or CMV assignments 20 times. In a later analysis, co-occurring TCRs were grouped with DBSCAN, and TCRdist sequence similarity was added when clustering was performed within HLA-allele-positive subsets. Repertoires with fewer than 30,000 or more than 120,000 public chains, plus five repertoires with anomalous nucleotide sharing, were excluded from co-occurrence clustering. In its TCRdb copy, this immuneACCESS table keeps in-frame sequences only and misses some clones. Where compared with another copy, unresolved V genes explain less than half of these, and the others have no known cause. For V, J and clone size, that table is used; D and trimming come from the DNA. The sample contains 130,000 to 150,000 clones, about 80% of them found a single time. Under 2.5% of the sample is in the top ten clones.

The cohort comprised several hundred healthy bone marrow donors. Cohort members were all nominally healthy when sampled, although unrecorded immune exposures were likely present. The donor tested CMV seronegative and was one of the 352 seronegative cohort members. Every donor gave a peripheral blood sample, and the peripheral blood mononuclear cells from that sample were used for TCR beta sequencing. The Qiagen DNeasy Blood Extraction Kit was used to extract genomic DNA from the blood cell samples. To note about this clone: This receptor's antigen is unknown. No qualities accompany the bases; no much larger clone lies one base away.

Sequencing used PBMCs. The sequence links TRBV23-1 to TRBJ1-5; 7 central bases correspond to TRBD1. TRBV23-1 is an ORF, and what it does is uncertain. This receptor was taken from a young man in good health and CMV-seronegative. In nucleotides, the sequence is TGCGCCAGCAGTCGAGAGGGACAGTCAAGCAATCAGCCCCAGCATTTT. This is translated as CASSREGQSSNQPQHF.